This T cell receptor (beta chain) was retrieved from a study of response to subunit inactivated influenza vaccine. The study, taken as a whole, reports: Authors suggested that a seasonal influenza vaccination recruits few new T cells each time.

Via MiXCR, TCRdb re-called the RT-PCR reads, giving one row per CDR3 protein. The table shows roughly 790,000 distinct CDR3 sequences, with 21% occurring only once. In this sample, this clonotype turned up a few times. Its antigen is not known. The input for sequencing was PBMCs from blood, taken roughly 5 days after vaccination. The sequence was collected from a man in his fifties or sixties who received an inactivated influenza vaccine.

The CDR3 nucleotides read TGCAGTGCTAGGGGACTAGCGGGAAAGGAAAACGAGCAGTACTTC. It specifies CSARGLAGKENEQYF. The rearrangement uses TRBV20-1 and TRBJ2-7; TRBD2 matches 13 bases. The V gene end was trimmed by 3 bases and the J gene end by 5 bases; junction bases not matched to a gene: 7. The CDR3 is made up of 15 amino acids. Germline CDR1 is DFQATT and CDR2 is SNEGSKA (reference sequence).